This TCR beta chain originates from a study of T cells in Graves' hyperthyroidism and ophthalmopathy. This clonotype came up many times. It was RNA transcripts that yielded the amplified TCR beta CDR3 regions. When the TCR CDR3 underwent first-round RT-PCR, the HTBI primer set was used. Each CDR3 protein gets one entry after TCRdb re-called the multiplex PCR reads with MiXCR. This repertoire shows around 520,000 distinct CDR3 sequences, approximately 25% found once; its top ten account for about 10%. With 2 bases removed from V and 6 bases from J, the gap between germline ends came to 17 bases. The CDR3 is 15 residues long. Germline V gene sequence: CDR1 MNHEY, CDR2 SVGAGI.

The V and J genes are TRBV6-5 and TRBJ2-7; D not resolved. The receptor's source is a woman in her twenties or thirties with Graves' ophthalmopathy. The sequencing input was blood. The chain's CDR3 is CASSYKNYHIAEQYF. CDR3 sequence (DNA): TGTGCCAGCAGTTACAAGAACTATCATATCGCCGAGCAGTACTTC.